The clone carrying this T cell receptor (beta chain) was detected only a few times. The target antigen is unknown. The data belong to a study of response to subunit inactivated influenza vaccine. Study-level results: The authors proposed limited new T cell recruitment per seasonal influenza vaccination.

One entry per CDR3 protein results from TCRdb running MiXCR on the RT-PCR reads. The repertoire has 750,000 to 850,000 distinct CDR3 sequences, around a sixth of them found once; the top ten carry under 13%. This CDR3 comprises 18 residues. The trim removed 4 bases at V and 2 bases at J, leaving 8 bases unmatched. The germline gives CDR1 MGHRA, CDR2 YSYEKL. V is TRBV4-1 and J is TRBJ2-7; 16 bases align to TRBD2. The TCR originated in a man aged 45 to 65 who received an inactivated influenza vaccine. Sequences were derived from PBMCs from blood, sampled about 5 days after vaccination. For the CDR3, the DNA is TGCGCCAGCAGCCCTAAAATAGGGACTAGCGGGGGGGCCTACGAGCAGTACTTC. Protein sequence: CASSPKIGTSGGAYEQYF.